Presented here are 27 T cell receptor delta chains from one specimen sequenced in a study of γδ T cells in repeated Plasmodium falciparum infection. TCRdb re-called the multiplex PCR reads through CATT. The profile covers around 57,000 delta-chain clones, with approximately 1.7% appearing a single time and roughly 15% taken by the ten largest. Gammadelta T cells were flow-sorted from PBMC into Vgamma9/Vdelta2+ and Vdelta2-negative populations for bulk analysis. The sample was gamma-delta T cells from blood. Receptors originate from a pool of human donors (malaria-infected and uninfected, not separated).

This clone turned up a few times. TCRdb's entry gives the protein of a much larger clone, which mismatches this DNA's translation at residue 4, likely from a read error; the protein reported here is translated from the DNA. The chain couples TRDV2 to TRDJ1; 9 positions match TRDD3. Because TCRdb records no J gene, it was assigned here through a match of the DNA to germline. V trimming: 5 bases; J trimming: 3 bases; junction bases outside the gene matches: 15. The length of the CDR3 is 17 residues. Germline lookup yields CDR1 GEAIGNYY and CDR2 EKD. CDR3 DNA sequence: TGTGCCTGTGCCCCATCACGCACGGGGGGATACCCCGATAAACTCATCTTT. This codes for CACAPSRTGGYPDKLIF.

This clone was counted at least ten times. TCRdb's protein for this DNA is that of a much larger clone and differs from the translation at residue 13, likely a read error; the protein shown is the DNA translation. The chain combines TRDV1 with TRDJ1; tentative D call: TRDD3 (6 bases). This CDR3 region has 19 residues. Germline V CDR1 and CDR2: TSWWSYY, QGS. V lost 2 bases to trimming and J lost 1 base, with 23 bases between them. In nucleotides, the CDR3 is TGTGCTCTTGGGGAAGGCGCTGGGGCCCGGAGAGGGTGCACCGATAAACTCATCTTT. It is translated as CALGEGAGARRGCTDKLIF.

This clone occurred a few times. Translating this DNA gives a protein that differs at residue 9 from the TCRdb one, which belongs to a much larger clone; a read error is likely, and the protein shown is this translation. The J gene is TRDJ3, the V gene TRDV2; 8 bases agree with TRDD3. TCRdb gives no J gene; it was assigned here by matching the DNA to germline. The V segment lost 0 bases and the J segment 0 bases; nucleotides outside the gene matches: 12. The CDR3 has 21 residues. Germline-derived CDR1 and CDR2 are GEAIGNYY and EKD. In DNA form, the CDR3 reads TGTGCCTGTGACACCGTACTGGGGGGTACGCGTCTCTCCTGGGACACCCGACAGATGTTTTTC. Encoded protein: CACDTVLGGTRLSWDTRQMFF.

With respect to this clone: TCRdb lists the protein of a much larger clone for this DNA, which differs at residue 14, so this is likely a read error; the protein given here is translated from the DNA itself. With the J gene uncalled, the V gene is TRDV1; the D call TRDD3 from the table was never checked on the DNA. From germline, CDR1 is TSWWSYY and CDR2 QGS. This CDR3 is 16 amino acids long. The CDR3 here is CALGDNLPPDTDKPIF. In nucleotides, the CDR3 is TGTGCTCTTGGGGATAACCTTCCTCCGGACACCGATAAACCCATCTTT.

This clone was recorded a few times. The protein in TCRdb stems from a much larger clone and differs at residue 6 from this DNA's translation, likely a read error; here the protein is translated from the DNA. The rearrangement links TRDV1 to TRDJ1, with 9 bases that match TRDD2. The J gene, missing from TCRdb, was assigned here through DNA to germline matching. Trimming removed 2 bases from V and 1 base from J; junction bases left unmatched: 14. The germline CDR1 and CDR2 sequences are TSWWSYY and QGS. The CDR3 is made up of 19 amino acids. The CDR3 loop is CALGEFAFLPRPRTDKLIF. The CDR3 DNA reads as TGTGCTCTTGGGGAATTCGCCTTCCTACCGCGGCCTCGCACCGATAAACTCATCTTT.

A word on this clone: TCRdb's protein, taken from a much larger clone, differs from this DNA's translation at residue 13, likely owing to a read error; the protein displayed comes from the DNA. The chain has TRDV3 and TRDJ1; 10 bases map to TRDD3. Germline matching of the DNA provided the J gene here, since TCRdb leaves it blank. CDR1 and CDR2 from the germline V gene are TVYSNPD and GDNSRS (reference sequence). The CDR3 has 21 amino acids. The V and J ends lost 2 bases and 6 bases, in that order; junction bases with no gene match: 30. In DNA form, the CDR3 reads TGTGCCTTTCCCTCCCGTTCGGAACATACTGGGGGATGCAGGGCCAGATATAAACTCATCTTT. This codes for CAFPSRSEHTGGCRARYKLIF.

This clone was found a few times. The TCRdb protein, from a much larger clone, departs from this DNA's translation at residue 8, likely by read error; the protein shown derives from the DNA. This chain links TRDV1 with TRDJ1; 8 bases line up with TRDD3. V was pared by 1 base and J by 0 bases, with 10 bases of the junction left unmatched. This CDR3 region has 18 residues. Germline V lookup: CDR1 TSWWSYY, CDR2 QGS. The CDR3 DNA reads TGTGCTCTTGGGGAACGGAAGTGCTGGGGGACTCACACCGATAAACTCATCTTT. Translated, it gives CALGERKCWGTHTDKLIF.

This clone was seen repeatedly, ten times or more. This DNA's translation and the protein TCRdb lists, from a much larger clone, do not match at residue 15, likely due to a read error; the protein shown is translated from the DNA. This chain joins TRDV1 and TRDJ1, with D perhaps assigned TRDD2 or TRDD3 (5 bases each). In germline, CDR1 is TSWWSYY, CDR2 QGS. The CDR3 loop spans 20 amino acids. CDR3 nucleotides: TGTGCTCTTGGGTTCCTTCTCCCCTACGAATGGAGAGGATATGCCGACAAACTCATCTTT. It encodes CALGFLLPYEWRGYADKLIF.

The CDR3 protein is CACGRVLGDHTDKLIF. DNA of the CDR3: TGTGCCTGTGGCCGCGTACTGGGGGACCACACCGATAAACTCATCTTT. The V call is TRDV2, the J call TRDJ1, with 9 bases fitting TRDD3. The J gene is not listed in TCRdb, so it was assigned here from a DNA match to germline. CDR1 is GEAIGNYY, CDR2 EKD, per germline. This CDR3 region has 16 residues. V lost 5 bases and J lost 0; bases outside the gene matches: 9.

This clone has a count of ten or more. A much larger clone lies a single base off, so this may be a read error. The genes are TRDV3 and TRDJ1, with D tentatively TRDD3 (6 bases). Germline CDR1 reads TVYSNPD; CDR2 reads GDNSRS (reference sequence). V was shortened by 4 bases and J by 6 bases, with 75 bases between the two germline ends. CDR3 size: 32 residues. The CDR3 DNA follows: TGTGCCTCCCAAAAAATGAATCCGATTCGCGCTGGGGACATCTTTTTCGCCGAGCGACCACGGGCCGGGGGGCTAGCGATGTATAAACTCATCTTT. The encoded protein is CASQKMNPIRAGDIFFAERPRAGGLAMYKLIF.

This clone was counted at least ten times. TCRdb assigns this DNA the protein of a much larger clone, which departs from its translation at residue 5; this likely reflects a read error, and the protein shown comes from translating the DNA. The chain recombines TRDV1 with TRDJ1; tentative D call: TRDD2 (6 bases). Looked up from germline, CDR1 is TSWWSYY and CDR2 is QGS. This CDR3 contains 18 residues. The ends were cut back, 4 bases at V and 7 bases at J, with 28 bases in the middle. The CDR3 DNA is TGTGCTCTTGGGGGAGCCTTCTTCCTCGACGGGAGAGGGGGTAAACTCATCTTT. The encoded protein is CALGGAFFLDGRGGKLIF.

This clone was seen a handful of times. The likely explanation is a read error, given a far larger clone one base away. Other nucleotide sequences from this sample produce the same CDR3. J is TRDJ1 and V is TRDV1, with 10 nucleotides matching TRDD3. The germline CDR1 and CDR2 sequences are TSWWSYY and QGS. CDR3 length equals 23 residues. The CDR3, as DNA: TGCGCTCTTGGGGGTACTTCCGCTCCTTTACTCTACTGGGGGATTAGGTACACCGATAAACTCATCTTT. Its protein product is CALGGTSAPLLYWGIRYTDKLIF.

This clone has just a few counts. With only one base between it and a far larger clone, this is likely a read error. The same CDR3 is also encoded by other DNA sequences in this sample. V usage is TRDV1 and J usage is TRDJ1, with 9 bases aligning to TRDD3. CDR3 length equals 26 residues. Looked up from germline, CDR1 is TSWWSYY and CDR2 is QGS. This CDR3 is CALGETILKPRPGDWGTLRYTDKLIF. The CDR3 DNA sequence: TGTGCTCTTGGGGAAACGATCCTAAAGCCGCGACCGGGAGACTGGGGGACCCTGAGGTACACCGATAAACTCATTTTT.

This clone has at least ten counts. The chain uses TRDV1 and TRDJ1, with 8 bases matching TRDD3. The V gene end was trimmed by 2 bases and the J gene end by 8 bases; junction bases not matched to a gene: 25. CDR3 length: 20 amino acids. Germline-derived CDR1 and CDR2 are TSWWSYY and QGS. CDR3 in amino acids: CALGEVPPYWGPPRLRKLIF. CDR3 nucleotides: TGTGCTCTTGGGGAAGTTCCTCCGTACTGGGGGCCCCCTAGACTCAGGAAACTCATCTTT.

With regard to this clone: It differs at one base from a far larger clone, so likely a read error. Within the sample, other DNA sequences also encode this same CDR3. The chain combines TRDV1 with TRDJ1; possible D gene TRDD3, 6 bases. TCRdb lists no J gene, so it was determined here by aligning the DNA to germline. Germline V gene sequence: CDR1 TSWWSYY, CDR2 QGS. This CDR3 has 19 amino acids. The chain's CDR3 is CALGAPPFGGGFYTDKLIF. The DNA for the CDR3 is TGCGCTCTTGGGGCCCCCCCATTTGGGGGTGGATTCTACACCGATAAACTCATCTTT.

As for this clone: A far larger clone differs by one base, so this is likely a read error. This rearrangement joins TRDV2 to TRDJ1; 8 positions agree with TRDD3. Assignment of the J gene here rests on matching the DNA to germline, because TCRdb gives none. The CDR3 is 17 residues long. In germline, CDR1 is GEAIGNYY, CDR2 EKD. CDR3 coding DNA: TGTGCCTGCGACACTGGGGGGCTTAGAGGGTACACCGATAAACTCATCTTT. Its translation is CACDTGGLRGYTDKLIF.

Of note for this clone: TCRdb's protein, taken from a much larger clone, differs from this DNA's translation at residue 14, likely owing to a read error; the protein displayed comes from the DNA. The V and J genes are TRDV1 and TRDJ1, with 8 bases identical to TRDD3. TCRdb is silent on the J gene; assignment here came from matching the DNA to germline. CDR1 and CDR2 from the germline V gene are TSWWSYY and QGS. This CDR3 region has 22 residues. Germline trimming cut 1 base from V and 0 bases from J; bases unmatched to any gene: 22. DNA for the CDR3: TGTGCTCTTGGGGAACGGAGGGAGACTGGGGGGTACCAAGTGTCGTACACCGATAAACTCATCTTT. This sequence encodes CALGERRETGGYQVSYTDKLIF.

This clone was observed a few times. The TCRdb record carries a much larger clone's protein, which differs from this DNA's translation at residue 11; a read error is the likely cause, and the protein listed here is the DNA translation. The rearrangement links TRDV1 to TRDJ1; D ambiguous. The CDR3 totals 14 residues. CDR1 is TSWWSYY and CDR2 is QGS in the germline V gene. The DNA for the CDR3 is TGTGCTCTTGGGGAACGGCGTAAGTACGATGAACTCATCTTT. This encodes CALGERRKYDELIF.

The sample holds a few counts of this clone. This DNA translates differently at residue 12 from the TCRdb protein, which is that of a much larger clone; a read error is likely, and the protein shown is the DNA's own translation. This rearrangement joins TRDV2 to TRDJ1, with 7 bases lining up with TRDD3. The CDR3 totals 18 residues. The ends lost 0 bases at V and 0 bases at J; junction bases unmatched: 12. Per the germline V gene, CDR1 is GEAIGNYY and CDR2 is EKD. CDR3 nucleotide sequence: TGTGCCTGTGACACCCTGGGTTTACTGGGGACGTACACCGATAAACTCATCTTT. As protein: CACDTLGLLGTYTDKLIF.

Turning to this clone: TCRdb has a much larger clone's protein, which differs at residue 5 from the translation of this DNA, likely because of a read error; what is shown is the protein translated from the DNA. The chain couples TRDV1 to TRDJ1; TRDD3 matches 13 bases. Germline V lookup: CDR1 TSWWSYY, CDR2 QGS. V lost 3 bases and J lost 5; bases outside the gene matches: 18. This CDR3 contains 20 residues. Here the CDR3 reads CALGDPYPNLYWGIRDKLIF. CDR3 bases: TGTGCTCTTGGGGACCCCTACCCAAACCTCTACTGGGGGATACGAGATAAACTCATCTTT.

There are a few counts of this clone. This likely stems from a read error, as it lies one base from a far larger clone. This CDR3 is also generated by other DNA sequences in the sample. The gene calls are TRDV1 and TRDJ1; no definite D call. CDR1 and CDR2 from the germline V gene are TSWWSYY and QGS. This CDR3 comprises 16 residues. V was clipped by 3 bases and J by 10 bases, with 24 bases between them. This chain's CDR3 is CALGDPYPGGPVGLIF. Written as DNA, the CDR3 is TGTGCTCTTGGGGACCCATACCCTGGAGGCCCAGTTGGACTCATCTTT.

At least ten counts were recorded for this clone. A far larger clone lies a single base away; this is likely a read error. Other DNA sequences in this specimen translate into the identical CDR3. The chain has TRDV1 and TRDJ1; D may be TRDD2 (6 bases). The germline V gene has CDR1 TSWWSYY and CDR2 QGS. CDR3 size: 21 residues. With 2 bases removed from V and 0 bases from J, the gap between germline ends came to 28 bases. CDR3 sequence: CALGEVLNGPSGGSYTDKLIF. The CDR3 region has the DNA TGTGCTCTTGGGGAAGTCTTAAACGGGCCTTCCGGGGGCTCGTACACCGATAAACTCATCTTT.

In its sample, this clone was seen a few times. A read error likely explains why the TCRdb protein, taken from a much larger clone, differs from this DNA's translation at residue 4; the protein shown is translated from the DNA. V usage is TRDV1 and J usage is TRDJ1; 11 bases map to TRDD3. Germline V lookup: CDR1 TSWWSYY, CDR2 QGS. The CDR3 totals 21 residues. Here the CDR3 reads CALEEQAFNWLLGDTTDKLIF. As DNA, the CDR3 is TGTGCTCTTGAGGAACAGGCTTTCAATTGGCTGCTGGGGGATACAACCGATAAACTCATCTTT.

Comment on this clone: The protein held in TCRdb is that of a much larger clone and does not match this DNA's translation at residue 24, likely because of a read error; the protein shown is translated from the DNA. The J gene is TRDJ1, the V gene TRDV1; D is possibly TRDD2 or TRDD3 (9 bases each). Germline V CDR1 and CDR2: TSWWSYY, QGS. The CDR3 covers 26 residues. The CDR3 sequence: CALGEAGPSYGRSTGGPRWVTDKPIF. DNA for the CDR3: TGTGCTCTTGGGGAAGCGGGGCCTTCCTACGGGAGGAGTACTGGGGGACCCCGTTGGGTCACCGATAAACCCATCTTT.

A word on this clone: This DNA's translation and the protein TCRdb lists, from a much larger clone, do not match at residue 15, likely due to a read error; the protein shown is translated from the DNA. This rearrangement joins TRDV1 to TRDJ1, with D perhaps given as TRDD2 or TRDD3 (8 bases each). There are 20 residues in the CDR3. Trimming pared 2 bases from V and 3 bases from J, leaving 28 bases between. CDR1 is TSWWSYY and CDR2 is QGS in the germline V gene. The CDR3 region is CALGEILPKHWGLYPDKLIF. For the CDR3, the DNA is TGTGCTCTTGGGGAAATCCTTCCTAAGCACTGGGGGCTCTACCCCGATAAACTCATCTTT.

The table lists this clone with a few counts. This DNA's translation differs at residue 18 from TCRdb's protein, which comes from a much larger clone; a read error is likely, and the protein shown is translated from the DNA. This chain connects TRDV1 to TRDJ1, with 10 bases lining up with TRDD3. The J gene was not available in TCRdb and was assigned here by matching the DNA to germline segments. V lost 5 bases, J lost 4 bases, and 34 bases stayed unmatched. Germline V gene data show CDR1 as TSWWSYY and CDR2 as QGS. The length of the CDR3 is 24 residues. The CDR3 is CALGSDSLHAFNTGGWGCNDKLIF. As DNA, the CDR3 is TGTGCTCTTGGGTCAGATTCCCTCCACGCTTTCAATACTGGGGGATGGGGTTGCAACGATAAACTCATCTTT.

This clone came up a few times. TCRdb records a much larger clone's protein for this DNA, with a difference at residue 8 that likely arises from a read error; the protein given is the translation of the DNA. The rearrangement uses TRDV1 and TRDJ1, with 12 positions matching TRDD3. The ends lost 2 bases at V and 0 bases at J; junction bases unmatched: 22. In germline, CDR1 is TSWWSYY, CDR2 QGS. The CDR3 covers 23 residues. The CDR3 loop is CALGEVLSPLWYWGILYTDKLIF. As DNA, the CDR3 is TGTGCTCTTGGGGAAGTTCTTTCCCCCCTTTGGTACTGGGGGATACTGTACACCGATAAACTCATCTTT.